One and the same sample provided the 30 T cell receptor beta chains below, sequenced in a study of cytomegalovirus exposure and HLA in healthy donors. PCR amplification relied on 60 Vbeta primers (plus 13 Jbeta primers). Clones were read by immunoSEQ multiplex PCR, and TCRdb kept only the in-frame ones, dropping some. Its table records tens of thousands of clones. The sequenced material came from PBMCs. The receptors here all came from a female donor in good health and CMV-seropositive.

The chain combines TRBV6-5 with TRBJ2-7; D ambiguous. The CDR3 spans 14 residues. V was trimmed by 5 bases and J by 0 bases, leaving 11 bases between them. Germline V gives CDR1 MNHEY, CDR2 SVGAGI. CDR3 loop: CASSIWWSSYEQYF. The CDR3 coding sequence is TGTGCCAGCAGTATTTGGTGGAGCTCCTACGAGCAGTACTTC.

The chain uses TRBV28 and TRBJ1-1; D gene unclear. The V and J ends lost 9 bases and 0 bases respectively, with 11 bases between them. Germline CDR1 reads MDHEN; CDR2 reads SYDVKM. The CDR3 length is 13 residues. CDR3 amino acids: CASSGLLNTEAFF. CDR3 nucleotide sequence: TGTGCCAGTTCAGGCCTCCTGAACACTGAAGCTTTCTTT.

Written as DNA, the CDR3 is TGTGCCAGCCGGGTGGGACAGGTGGCTAGCAATCAGCCCCAGCATTTT. It codes for CASRVGQVASNQPQHF. The gene calls are TRBV2 and TRBJ1-5; 8 bases agree with TRBD1. The V segment lost 8 bases and the J segment 0 bases; nucleotides outside the gene matches: 9. This CDR3 contains 16 residues. CDR1 is SNHLY and CDR2 is FYNNEI in the germline V gene.

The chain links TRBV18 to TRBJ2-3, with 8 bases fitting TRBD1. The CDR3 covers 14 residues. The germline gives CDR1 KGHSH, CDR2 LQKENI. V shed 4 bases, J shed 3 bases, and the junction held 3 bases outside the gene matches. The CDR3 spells CASSHTGGTDTQYF. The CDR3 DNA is TGTGCCAGCTCACACACAGGGGGAACAGATACGCAGTATTTT.

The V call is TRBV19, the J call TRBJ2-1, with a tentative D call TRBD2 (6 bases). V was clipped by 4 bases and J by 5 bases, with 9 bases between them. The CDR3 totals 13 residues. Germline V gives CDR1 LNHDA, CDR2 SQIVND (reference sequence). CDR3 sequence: CASSTRTNNEQFF. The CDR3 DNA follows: TGTGCCAGTAGTACTCGGACTAACAATGAGCAGTTCTTC.

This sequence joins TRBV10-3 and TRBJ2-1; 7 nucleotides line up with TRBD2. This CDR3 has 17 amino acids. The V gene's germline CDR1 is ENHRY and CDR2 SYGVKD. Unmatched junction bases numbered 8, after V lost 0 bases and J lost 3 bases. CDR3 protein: CAISESMAGAGYNEQFF. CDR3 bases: TGTGCCATCAGTGAGTCGATGGCGGGAGCGGGCTACAATGAGCAGTTCTTC.

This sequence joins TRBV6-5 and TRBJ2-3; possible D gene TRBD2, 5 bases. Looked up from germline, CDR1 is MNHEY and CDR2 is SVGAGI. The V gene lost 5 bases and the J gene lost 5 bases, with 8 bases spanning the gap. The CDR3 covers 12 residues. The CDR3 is CASSPSRDTQYF. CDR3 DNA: TGTGCCAGCAGTCCTAGCCGAGATACGCAGTATTTT.

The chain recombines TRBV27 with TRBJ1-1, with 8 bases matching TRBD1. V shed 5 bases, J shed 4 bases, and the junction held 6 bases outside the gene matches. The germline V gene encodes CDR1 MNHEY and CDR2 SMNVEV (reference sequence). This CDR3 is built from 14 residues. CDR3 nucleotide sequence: TGTGCCAGCAGTGGGCAGGGGGCTTTCACTGAAGCTTTCTTT. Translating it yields CASSGQGAFTEAFF.

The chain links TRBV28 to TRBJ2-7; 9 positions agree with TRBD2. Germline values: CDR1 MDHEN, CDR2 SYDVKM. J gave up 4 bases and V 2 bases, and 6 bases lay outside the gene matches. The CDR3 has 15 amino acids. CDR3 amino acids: CASSLSSGRGYEQYF. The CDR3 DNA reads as TGTGCCAGCAGTTTAAGTAGCGGGAGAGGGTACGAGCAGTACTTC.

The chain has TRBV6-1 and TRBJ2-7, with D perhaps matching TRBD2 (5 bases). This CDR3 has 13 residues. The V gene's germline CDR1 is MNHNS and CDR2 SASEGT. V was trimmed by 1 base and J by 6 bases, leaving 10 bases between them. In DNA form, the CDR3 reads TGTGCCAGCAGTGAAGGCGAGGGCTCCGAGCAGTACTTC. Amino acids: CASSEGEGSEQYF.

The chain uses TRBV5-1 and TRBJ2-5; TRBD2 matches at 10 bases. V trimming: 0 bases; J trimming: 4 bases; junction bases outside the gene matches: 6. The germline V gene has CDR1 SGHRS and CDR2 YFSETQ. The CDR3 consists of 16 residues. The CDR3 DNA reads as TGCGCCAGCAGCTTGGTAATAGCGGGGGGTCCAGAGACCCAGTACTTC. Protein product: CASSLVIAGGPETQYF.

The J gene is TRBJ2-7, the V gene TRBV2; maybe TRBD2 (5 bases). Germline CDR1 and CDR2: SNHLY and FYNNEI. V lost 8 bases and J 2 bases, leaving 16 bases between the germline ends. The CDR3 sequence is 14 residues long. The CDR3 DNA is TGTGCCAGCGAGCGGAGGAGTGGCGCCTACGAGCAGTACTTC. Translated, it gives CASERRSGAYEQYF.

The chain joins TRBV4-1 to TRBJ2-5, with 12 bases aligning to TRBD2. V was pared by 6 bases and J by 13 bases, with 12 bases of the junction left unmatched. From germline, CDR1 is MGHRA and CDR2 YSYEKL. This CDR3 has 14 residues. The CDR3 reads CASRLLLAGGPRYF. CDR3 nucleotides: TGCGCCAGCAGGCTACTACTAGCGGGAGGCCCTCGGTACTTC.

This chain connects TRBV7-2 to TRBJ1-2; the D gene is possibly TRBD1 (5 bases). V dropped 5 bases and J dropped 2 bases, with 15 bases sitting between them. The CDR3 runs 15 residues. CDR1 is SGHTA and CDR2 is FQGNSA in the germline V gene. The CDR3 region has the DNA TGTGCCAGCAGCCGCGCCAGGGAAACCAACTATGGCTACACCTTC. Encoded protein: CASSRARETNYGYTF.

As DNA, the CDR3 is TGTGCCAGCAGCGTTACCGGGACACCCTCCTACGAGCAGTACTTC. The encoded protein is CASSVTGTPSYEQYF. This chain links TRBV9 with TRBJ2-7, with D possibly TRBD1 on 6 matching bases. The germline V and J ends were trimmed by 2 bases and 0 bases, with 12 bases remaining between them. This CDR3 region has 15 residues. Germline V gene data show CDR1 as SGDLS and CDR2 as YYNGEE.

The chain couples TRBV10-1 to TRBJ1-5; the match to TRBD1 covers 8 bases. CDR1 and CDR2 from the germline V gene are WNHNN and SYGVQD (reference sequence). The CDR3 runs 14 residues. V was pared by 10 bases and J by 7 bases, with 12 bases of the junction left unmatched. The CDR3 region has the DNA TGCGCCACAGACTCCAGACAGGGGTGGCAGCCCCAGCATTTT. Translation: CATDSRQGWQPQHF.

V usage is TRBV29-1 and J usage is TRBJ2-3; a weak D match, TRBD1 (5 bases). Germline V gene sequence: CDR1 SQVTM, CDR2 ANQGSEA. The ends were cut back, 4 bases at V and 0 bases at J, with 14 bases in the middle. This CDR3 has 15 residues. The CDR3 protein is CSVAKRRGSTDTQYF. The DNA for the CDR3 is TGCAGCGTTGCGAAACGAAGGGGCAGCACAGATACGCAGTATTTT.

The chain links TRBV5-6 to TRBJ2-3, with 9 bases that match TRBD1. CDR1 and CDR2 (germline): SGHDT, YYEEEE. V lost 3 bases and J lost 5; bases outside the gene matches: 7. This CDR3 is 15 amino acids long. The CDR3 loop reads CASSSWWDREDTQYF. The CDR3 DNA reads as TGTGCCAGCAGCTCTTGGTGGGACAGGGAAGATACGCAGTATTTT.

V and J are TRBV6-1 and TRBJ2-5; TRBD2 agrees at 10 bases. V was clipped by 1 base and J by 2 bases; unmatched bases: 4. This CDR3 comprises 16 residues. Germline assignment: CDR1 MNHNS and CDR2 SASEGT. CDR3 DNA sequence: TGTGCCAGCAGTGAAGGCGTTAGCGGGGGGCAAGAGACCCAGTACTTC. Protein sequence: CASSEGVSGGQETQYF.

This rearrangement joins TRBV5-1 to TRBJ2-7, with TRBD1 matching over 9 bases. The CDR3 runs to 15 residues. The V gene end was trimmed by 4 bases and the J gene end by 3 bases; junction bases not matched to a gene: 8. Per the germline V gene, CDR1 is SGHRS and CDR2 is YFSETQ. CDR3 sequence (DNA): TGCGCCAGCAGCCCGACCGGGACAGGGAACTACGAGCAGTACTTC. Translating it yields CASSPTGTGNYEQYF.

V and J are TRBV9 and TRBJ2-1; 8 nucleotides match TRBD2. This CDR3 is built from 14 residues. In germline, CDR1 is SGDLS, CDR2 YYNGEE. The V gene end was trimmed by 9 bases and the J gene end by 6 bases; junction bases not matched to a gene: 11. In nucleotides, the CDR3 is TGTGCCACTACAAGCGGGAGTTCTTCCAATGAGCAGTTCTTC. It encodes CATTSGSSSNEQFF.

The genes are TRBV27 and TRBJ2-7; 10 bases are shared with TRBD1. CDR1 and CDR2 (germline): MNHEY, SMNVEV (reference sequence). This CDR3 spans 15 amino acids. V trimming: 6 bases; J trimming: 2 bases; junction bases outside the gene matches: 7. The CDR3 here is CASRVSGTGAYEQYF. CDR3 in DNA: TGTGCCAGCAGGGTATCAGGGACAGGGGCCTACGAGCAGTACTTC.

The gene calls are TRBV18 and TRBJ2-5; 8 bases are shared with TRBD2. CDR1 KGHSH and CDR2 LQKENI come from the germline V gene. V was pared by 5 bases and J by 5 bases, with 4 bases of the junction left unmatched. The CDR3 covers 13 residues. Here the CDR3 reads CASSSGLGETQYF. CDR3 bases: TGTGCCAGCTCATCGGGACTAGGGGAGACCCAGTACTTC.

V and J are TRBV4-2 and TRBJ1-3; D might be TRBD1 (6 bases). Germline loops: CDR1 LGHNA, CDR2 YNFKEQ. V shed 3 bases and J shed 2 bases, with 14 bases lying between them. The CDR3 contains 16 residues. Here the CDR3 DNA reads TGTGCCAGCAGCCAGGCTACCGGGACAACTGGAAACACCATATATTTT. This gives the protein CASSQATGTTGNTIYF.

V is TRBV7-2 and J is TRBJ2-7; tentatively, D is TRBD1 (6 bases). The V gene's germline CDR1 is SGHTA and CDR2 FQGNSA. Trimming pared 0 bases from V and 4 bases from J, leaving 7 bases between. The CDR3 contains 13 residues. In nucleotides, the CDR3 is TGTGCCAGCAGCTTAGCGGACAGTTACGAGCAGTACTTC. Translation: CASSLADSYEQYF.

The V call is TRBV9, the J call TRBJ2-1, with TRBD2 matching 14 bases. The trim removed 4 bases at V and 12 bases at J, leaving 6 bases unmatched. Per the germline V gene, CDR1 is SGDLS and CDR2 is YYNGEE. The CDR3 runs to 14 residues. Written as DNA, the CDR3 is TGTGCCAGCAGCATGCCGGGACTAGCGGGAGCGCAGTTCTTC. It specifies CASSMPGLAGAQFF.

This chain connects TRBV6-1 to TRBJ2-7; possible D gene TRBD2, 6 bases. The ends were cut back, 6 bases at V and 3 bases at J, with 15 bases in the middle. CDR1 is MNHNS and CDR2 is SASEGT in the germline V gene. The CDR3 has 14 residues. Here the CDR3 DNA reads TGTGCCAGCAGGGAGGGGCCCCGGTTCTACGAGCAGTACTTC. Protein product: CASREGPRFYEQYF.

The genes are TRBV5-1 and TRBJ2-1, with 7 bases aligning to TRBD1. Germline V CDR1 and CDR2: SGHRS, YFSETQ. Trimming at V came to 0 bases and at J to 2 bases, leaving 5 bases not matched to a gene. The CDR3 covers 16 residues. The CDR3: CASSLGPTGTYNEQFF. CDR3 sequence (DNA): TGCGCCAGCAGCTTGGGACCGACAGGGACCTACAATGAGCAGTTCTTC.

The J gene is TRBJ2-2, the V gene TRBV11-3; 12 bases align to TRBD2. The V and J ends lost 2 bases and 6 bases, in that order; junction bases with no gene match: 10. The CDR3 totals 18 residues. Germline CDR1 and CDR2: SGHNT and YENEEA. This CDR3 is CASSLISSGGASAGELFF. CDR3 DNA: TGTGCCAGCAGCTTAATCTCTAGCGGGGGGGCAAGCGCCGGGGAGCTGTTTTTT.

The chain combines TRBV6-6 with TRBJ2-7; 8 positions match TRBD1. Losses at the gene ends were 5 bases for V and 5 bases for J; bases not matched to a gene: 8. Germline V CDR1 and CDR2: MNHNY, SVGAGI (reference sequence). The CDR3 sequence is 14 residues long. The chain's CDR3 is CASSKTGVENEQYF. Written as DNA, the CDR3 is TGTGCCAGCAGTAAGACAGGGGTGGAGAACGAGCAGTACTTC.